This T cell receptor beta chain stems from a study of blood T cell repertoires in COVID-19 (dated by TCRdb to 2020 to 2022). A note on the overall study: Samples from collaborators originated in the United States, Italy and Spain and spanned both the acute and convalescent phases of COVID-19. The prospective study material was composed of cDNA or gDNA derived from T cells, B-cell-depleted T cells, or PBMCs. Deeply sampled blood TCRbeta repertoires from subjects exposed to, actively infected with, or recovered from COVID-19 were included in the dataset. The repertoires were released in a freely available public database meant as a resource for research on the immune response to SARS-CoV-2. Samples came from the ongoing ImmuneRACE study (first 160 participants) plus 1,254 subjects from 6 global collaborators. Nearly every sample came with metadata listing a de-identified subject ID, COVID-19 status, age in years and sex. HLA class I and class II types, where available, came from metadata supplied by the sample provider rather than from assay-based typing. Broader findings and caveats from the paper: Clinical and demographic metadata were provided uncurated, with the amount varying by source and participant.

The immunoSEQ Assay, a bias-controlled multiplex PCR, was used to amplify TCRbeta CDR3 regions from genomic DNA. In the source study's methods: Nucleated cell counts per sample were estimated from amplification of reference gene primers within the assay. To quantify the absolute abundance of each unique TCRbeta CDR3 rearrangement, sequence reads were collapsed and filtered. Productive Simpson clonality was computed per sample as the square root of Simpson's diversity index over productive rearrangements. In its TCRdb copy, this immuneACCESS table keeps in-frame sequences only and misses some clones. Where compared with another copy, unresolved V genes explain less than half of these, and the others have no known cause. V and J calls and clone size come straight from that table; D and trimming were deduced from the DNA. The sample table lists about 68,000 clones, about 85% of them with a count of one. In total, the top ten clones hold roughly 3.2% of the sample.

In Seattle, one collaborating source enrolled patients while the infection was active and tracked those patients longitudinally over the course of disease. Whole blood was collected in K2EDTA tubes by collaborating institutions according to the institutions' own protocols. For TCRbeta analysis, collaborators shipped samples in one of three forms: frozen whole blood, isolated PBMCs, or DNA extracted from either of those sample types. Deletion took 3 bases off V and 5 bases off J, with a span of 16 bases between the germline ends. The CDR3 goes from the cysteine to the phenylalanine over 14 residues. The read is trimmed to its CDR3 DNA, 42 bases read in frame from base 1. The germline V gene (reference sequence) provides CDR1 GTSNPN and CDR2 SVGIG. As to this clone: Its antigen remains unidentified. The record has no base qualities; no much larger clone is one base away.

Recombination joined TRBV30 with TRBJ2-5; the best D guess is TRBD1, with 6 bases matching. This clonotype was obtained from a woman between 50 and 59 years old with COVID-19, enrolled during active disease. The sample taken for sequencing was peripheral blood. The CDR3 reads CAWRRQVLGETQYF. The bases read TGTGCCTGGAGAAGACAGGTCTTGGGGGAGACCCAGTACTTC. Outside the CDR3, residues come from the reference TRBV30 and TRBJ2-5 proteins, so the full variable domain is: SQTIHQWPATLVQPVGSPLSLECTVEGTSNPNLYWYRQAAGRGLQLLFYSVGIGQISSEVPQNLSASRPQDRQFILSSKKLLLSDSGFYLCAWRRQVLGETQYFGPGTRLLVL.